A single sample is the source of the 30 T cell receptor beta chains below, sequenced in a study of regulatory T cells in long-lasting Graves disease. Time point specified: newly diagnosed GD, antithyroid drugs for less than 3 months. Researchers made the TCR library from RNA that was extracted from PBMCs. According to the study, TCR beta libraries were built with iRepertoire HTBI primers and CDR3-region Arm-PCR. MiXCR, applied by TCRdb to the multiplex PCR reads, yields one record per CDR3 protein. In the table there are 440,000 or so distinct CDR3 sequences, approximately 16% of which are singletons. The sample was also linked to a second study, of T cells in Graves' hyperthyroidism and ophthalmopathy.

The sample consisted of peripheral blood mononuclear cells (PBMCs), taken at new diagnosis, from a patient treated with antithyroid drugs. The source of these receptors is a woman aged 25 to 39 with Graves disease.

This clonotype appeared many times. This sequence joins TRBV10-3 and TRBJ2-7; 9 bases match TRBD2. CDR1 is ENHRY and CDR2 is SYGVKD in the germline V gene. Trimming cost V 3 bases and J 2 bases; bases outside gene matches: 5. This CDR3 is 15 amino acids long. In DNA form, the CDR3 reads TGTGCCATCAGTGATCGACTAGCGGTAACCTACGAGCAGTACTTC. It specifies CAISDRLAVTYEQYF.

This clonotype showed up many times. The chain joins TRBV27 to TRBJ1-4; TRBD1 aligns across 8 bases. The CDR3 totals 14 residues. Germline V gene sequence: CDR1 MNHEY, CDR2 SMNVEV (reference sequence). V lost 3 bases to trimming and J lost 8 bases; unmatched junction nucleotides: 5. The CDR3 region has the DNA TGTGCCAGCAGTTTTCAGGGGGCGCGCGAAAAACTGTTTTTT. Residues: CASSFQGAREKLFF.

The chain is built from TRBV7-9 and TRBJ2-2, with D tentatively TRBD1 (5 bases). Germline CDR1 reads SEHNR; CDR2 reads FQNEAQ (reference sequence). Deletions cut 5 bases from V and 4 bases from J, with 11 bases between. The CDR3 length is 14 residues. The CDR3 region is CASSVRTSTGELFF. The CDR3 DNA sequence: TGTGCCAGCAGCGTTAGGACAAGCACCGGGGAGCTGTTTTTT.

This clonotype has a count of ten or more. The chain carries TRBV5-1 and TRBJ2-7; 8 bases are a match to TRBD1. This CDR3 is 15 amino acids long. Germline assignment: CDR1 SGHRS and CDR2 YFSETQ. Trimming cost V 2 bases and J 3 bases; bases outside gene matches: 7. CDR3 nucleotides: TGCGCCAGCAGCTTCGATCGCGGACAGGGCTACGAGCAGTACTTC. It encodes CASSFDRGQGYEQYF.

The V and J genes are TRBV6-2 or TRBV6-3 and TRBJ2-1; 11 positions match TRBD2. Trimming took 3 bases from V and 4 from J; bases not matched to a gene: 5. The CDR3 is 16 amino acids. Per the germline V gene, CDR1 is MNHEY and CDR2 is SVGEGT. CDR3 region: CASSYLTSGNYNEQFF. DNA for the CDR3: TGTGCCAGCAGTTATCTGACTAGCGGGAATTACAATGAGCAGTTCTTC.

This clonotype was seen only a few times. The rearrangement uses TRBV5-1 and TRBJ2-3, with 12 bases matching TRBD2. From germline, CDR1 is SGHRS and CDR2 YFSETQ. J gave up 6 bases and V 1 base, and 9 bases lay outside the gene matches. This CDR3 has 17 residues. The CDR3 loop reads CASSLRLAGGPSDTQYF. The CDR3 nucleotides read TGCGCCAGCAGCTTGAGGCTAGCGGGAGGGCCGTCCGATACGCAGTATTTT.

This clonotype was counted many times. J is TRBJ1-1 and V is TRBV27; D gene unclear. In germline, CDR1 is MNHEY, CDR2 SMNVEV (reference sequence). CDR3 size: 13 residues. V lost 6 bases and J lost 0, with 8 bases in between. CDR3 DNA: TGTGCCAGCAGCACCCAGCTGAACACTGAAGCTTTCTTT. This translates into CASSTQLNTEAFF.

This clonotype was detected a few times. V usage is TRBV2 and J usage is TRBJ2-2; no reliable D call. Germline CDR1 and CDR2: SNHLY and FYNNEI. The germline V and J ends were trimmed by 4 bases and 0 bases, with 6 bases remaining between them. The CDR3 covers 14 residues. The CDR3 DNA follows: TGTGCCAGCAGTGCCGACCCGAACACCGGGGAGCTGTTTTTT. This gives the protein CASSADPNTGELFF.

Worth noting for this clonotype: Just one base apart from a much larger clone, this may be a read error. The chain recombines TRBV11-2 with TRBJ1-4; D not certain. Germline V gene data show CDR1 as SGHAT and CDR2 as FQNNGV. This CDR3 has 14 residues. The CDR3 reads CASNLSEQSEKLFF. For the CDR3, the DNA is TGTGCCAGCAACTTATCCGAGCAGTCGGAAAAACTGTTTTTT.

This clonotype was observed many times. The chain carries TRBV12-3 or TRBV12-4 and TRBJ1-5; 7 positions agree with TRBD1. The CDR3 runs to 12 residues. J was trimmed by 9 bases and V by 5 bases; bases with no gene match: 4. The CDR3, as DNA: TGTGCCAGCAGTGACAGGGAGCGGCCCCAGCATTTT. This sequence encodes CASSDRERPQHF.

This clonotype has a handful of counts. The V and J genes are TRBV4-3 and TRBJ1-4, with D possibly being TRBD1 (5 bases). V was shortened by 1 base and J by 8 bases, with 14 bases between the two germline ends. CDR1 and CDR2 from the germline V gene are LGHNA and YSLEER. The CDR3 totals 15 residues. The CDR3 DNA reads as TGCGCCAGCAGCCAAGGCCGGAGGAGGGGCGAAAAACTGTTTTTT. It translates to CASSQGRRRGEKLFF.

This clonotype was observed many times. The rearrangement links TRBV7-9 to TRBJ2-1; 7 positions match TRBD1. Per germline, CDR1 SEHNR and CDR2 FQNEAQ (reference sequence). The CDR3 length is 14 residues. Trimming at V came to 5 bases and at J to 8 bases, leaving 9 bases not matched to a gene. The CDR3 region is CASSAQRGGHEQFF. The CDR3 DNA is TGTGCCAGCAGCGCGCAGCGAGGGGGCCATGAGCAGTTCTTC.

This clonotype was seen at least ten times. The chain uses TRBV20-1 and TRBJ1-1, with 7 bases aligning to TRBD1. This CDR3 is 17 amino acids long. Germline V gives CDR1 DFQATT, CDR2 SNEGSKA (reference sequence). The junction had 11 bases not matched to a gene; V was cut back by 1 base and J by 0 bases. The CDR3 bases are TGCAGTGCTAGAGTGGGAATCCGGACAGGCATGAACACTGAAGCTTTCTTT. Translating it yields CSARVGIRTGMNTEAFF.

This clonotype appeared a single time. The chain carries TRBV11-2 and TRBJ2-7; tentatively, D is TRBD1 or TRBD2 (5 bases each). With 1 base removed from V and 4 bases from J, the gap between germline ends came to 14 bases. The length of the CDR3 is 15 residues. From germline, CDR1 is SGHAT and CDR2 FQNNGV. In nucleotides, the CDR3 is TGTGCCAGCAGCTTAGGGGGACCTGGCGCATACGAGCAGTACTTC. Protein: CASSLGGPGAYEQYF. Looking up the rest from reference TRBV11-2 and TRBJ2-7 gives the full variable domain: EAGVAQSPRYKIIEKRQSVAFWCNPISGHATLYWYQQILGQGPKLLIQFQNNGVVDDSQLPKDRFSAERLKGVDSTLKIQPAKLEDSAVYLCASSLGGPGAYEQYFGPGTRLTVT.

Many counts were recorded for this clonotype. The DNA for the CDR3 is TGTGCCAGCAGCTTGGTTGCAGGGATGAACACTGAAGCTTTCTTT. Its protein product is CASSLVAGMNTEAFF. The chain couples TRBV5-4 to TRBJ1-1; D might be TRBD1 (5 bases). The germline V gene has CDR1 SGHNT and CDR2 YYREEE (reference sequence). The V end was cut by 0 bases, the J end by 0 bases, with 9 bases between. CDR3 length: 15 amino acids.

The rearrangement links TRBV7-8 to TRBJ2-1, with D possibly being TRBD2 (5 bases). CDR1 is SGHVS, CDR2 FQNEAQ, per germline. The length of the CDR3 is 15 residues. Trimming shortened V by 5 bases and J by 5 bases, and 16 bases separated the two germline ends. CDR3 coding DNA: TGTGCCAGCAGCCCCCCCGGGCGGGCCGACAATGAGCAGTTCTTC. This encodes CASSPPGRADNEQFF.

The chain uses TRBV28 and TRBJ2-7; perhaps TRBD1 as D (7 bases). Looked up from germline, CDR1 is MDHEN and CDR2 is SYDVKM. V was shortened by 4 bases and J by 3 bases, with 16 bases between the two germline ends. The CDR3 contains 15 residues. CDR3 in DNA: TGTGCCAGCAGTTCCGGGGGACAGAGCAACTACGAGCAGTACTTC. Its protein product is CASSSGGQSNYEQYF. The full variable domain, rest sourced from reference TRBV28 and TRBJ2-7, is DVKVTQSSRYLVKRTGEKVFLECVQDMDHENMFWYRQDPGLGLRLIYFSYDVKMKEKGDIPEGYSVSREKKERFSLILESASTNQTSMYLCASSSGGQSNYEQYFGPGTRLTVT.

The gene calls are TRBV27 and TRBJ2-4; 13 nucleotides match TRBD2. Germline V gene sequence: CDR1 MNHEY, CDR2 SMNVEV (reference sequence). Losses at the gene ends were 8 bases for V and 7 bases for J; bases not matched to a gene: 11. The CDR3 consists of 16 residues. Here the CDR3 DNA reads TGTGCCAGCGCGGCTAGACTAGCGGGAGGATATAACATTCAGTACTTC. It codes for CASAARLAGGYNIQYF.

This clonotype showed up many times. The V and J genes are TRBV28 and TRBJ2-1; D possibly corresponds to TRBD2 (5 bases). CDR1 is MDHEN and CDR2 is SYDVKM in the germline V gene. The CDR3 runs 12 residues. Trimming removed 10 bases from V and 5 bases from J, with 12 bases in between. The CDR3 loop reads CAITGVNNEQFF. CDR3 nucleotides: TGTGCCATCACCGGGGTCAACAATGAGCAGTTCTTC.

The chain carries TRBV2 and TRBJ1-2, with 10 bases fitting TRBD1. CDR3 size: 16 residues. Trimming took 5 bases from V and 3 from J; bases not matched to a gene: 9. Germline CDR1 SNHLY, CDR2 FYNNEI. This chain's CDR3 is CASSLSGTGAHYGYTF. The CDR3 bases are TGTGCCAGCAGTTTATCCGGGACAGGGGCCCACTATGGCTACACCTTC.

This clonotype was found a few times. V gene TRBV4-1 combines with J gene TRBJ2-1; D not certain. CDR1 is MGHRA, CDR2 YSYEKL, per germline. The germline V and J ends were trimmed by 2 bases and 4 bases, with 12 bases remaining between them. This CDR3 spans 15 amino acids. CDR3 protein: CASSQNHARYNEQFF. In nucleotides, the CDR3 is TGCGCCAGCAGCCAAAACCACGCCAGATACAATGAGCAGTTCTTC.

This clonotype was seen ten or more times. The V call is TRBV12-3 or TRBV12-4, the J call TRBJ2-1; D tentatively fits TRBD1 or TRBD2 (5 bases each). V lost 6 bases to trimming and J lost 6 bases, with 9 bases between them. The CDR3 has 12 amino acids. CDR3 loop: CASRGTGNEQFF. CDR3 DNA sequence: TGTGCCAGCAGAGGGACCGGCAATGAGCAGTTCTTC.

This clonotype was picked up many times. The CDR3 reads CASSSSGGKTQYF. In nucleotides, the CDR3 is TGTGCCAGCAGCTCCTCAGGGGGCAAGACCCAGTACTTC. The chain combines TRBV3-1 with TRBJ2-5; 8 positions match TRBD1. Germline CDR1 is LGHDT and CDR2 is YNNKEL (reference sequence). The CDR3 has 13 amino acids. Trimming took 5 bases from V and 6 from J; bases not matched to a gene: 5.

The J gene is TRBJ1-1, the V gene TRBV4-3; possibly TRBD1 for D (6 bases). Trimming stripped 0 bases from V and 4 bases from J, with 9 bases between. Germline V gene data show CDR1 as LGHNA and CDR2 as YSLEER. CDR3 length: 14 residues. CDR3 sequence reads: CASSQETGSTEAFF. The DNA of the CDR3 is TGCGCCAGCAGCCAAGAAACAGGGAGCACTGAAGCTTTCTTT.

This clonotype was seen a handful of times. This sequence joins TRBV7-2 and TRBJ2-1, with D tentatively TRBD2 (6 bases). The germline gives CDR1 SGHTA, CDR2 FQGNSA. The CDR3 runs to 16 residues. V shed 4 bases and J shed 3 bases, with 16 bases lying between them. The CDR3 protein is CASSSSKGEDYNEQFF. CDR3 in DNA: TGTGCCAGCAGCTCCTCGAAAGGGGAGGACTACAATGAGCAGTTCTTC.

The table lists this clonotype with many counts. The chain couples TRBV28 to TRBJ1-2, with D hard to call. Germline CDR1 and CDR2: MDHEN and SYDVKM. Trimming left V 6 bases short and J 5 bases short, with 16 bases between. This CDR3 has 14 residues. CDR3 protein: CASSSRPEAYGYTF. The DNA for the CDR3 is TGTGCCAGCAGCTCACGTCCGGAGGCTTATGGCTACACCTTC.

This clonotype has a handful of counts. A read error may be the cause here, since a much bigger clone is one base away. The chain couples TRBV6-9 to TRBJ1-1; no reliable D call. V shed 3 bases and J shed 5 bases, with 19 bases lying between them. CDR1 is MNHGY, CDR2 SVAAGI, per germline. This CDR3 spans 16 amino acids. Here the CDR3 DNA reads TGTGCCAGCAGTTACTCGAAGTGGGGTAGTGGTACTGAAGCTTTCTTT. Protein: CASSYSKWGSGTEAFF.

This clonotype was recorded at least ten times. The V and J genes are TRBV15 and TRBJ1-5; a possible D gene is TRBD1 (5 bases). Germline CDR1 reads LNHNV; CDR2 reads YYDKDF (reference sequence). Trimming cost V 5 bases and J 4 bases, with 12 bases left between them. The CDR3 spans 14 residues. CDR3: CATSSQGENQPQHF. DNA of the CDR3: TGTGCCACCAGCTCCCAGGGCGAGAATCAGCCCCAGCATTTT.

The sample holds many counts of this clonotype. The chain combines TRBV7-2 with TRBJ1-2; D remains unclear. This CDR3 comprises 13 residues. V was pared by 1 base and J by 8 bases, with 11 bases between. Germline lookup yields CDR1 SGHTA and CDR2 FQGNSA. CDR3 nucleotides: TGTGCCAGCAGCTTAGAACCTAATCCCGGCTACACCTTC. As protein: CASSLEPNPGYTF.

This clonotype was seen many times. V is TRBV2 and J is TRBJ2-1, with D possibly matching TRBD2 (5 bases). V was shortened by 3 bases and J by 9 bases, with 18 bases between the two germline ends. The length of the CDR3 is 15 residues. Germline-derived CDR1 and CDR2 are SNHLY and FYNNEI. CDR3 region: CASSDVGISGIEQFF. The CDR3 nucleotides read TGTGCCAGCAGTGACGTTGGGATTTCGGGGATTGAGCAGTTCTTC.